The 5 T cell receptor beta chains below come from one sample, sequenced in a study of a mutant IDH1 vaccine in newly diagnosed glioma. TCRdb keeps only in-frame clones here, not all; method: immunoSEQ multiplex PCR. The sample has some 58,000 clones; 80% to 90% are singletons. Time point noted: week 35, safety follow-up. A 20-mer mutant IDH1 peptide at 300 ug was injected subcutaneously with topical imiquimod. No antigen has been identified for these receptors. Specimen: PBMCs, collected from a glioma patient whose treatment included an IDH1 peptide vaccine. These receptors were taken from a man aged 35 to 55 with glioma.

This clone came up once. The V gene is TRBV5-4, the J gene TRBJ2-2; the match to TRBD1 covers 7 bases. J lost 0 bases, V lost 4 bases, and 6 bases had no gene match. Germline-derived CDR1 and CDR2 are SGHNT and YYREEE (reference sequence). The CDR3 sequence is 16 residues long. The CDR3 DNA sequence: TGTGCCAGCAGCCCGAAAGGGGGCGCGAACACCGGGGAGCTGTTTTTT. Protein: CASSPKGGANTGELFF. Using reference TRBV5-4 and TRBJ2-2 for the parts outside the CDR3, the full variable domain is ETGVTQSPTHLIKTRGQQVTLRCSSQSGHNTVSWYQQALGQGPQFIFQYYREEENGRGNFPPRFSGLQFPNYSSELNVNALELDDSALYLCASSPKGGANTGELFFGEGSRLTVL.

Details on this clone: At the DNA level, this CDR3 is encoded by other sequences in the same sample as well. The CDR3 spells CASSIFGEKLFF. The CDR3 nucleotides read TGTGCCAGTAGTATATTCGGAGAAAAACTGTTTTTT. The gene calls are TRBV19 and TRBJ1-4; D is undetermined. The ends were cut back, 2 bases at V and 8 bases at J, with 6 bases in the middle. CDR3 length: 12 residues. Germline CDR1 reads LNHDA; CDR2 reads SQIVND (reference sequence).

This clone occurred a few times. V is TRBV29-1 and J is TRBJ1-4; D remains ambiguous. Germline-derived CDR1 and CDR2 are SQVTM and ANQGSEA. Trimming took 1 base from V and 4 from J, leaving 4 bases between them. This CDR3 contains 12 residues. In nucleotides, the CDR3 is TGCAGCGTTGAAGGGGGTAATGAAAAACTGTTTTTT. Amino acid sequence: CSVEGGNEKLFF.

This rearrangement joins TRBV28 to TRBJ2-3; 7 bases align to TRBD1. The ends lost 5 bases at V and 11 bases at J; junction bases unmatched: 1. Germline loops: CDR1 MDHEN, CDR2 SYDVKM. This CDR3 comprises 10 residues. CDR3 loop: CASSGQVQYF. The CDR3 DNA sequence: TGTGCCAGCAGTGGACAGGTGCAGTATTTT.

The chain carries TRBV4-2 and TRBJ1-4; tentative D call: TRBD1 (5 bases). V lost 7 bases to trimming and J lost 8 bases, with 17 bases between them. CDR1 LGHNA and CDR2 YNFKEQ come from the germline V gene. This CDR3 comprises 14 residues. CDR3: CASNRGGTLEKLFF. The DNA for the CDR3 is TGTGCCAGCAACCGCGGGGGGACGTTGGAAAAACTGTTTTTT.